This T cell receptor (beta chain) was documented in a study of cytomegalovirus exposure and HLA in healthy donors. J lost 0 bases, V lost 1 base, and 5 bases had no gene match. This CDR3 spans 17 amino acids. Germline V lookup: CDR1 MGHRA, CDR2 YSYEKL. Primers: 60 Vbeta forward and 13 Jbeta reverse. Libraries were prepared by immunoSEQ multiplex PCR; TCRdb keeps only in-frame clonotypes and omits some of them. The table lists more than 85,000 clones, roughly three quarters of them singletons. The chain joins TRBV4-1 to TRBJ1-1, with 10 nucleotides matching TRBD1. The material sequenced was PBMCs. The receptor was derived from a male donor in good health and CMV-seropositive. This chain's CDR3 is CASSQGDRGSLNTEAFF. For the CDR3, the DNA is TGCGCCAGCAGCCAAGGGGACAGGGGAAGCTTGAACACTGAAGCTTTCTTT.